This is a list of T cell receptor beta chains from one sample in a study of blood T cell repertoires in COVID-19. The protocol was immunoSEQ multiplex PCR, while the TCRdb copy is restricted to in-frame clones and leaves out a portion. The sample shows about 300,000 clones, around nine tenths of them seen only once. The sequenced sample was PBMCs or T cells enriched from blood (not recorded which). These receptors all come from a woman younger than 45 who had recovered from COVID-19. CDR3s leave out the opening cysteine and the closing phenylalanine or tryptophan.

J: TRBJ2-5
V: TRBV30
CDR3: AWSLAGGETQY

J: TRBJ1-6
V: TRBV5-6
CDR3: ASSLVWGGGSSYNSPLH

J: TRBJ2-3
V: TRBV5-4
CDR3: ASSLVGGVTDTQY

J: TRBJ1-1
V: TRBV6-4
CDR3: ASRPDRTGGTEAF

J: TRBJ1-4
V: TRBV19
CDR3: ASSLGRVEKLF

J: TRBJ2-7
V: TRBV19
CDR3: ASSMARGSYEQY

J: TRBJ1-4
V: TRBV30
CDR3: AWNQGLGEKLF

J: TRBJ1-2
V: TRBV5-1
CDR3: ASSSAGGPSGYT

J: TRBJ2-5
V: TRBV9
CDR3: ASSVGQGAETQY

J: TRBJ2-5
V: TRBV12-3/TRBV12-4
CDR3: ASSMVEETQY

J: TRBJ2-3
V: TRBV7-2
CDR3: ASSLRASGGSDTQY

J: TRBJ1-6
V: TRBV10-3
CDR3: AISESQGNSPLH

J: TRBJ1-4
V: TRBV7-9
CDR3: ASSPSEKLF

J: TRBJ2-2
V: TRBV18
CDR3: ASSPAVMGATGELF

J: TRBJ1-6
V: TRBV3-1/TRBV3-2
CDR3: ASSPRRVDNSPLH

J: TRBJ1-5
V: TRBV15
CDR3: ATSRERTVNQPQH

J: TRBJ2-2
V: TRBV24-1
CDR3: ATRGQGAGGELF

J: TRBJ1-3
V: TRBV18
CDR3: ASSLRTGATGNTIY

J: TRBJ2-1
V: TRBV7-2
CDR3: ASSVSLAGGGF

J: TRBJ2-3
V: TRBV11-3
CDR3: ASSLRRGGADTQY

J: TRBJ1-1
V: TRBV9
CDR3: ASSVASGSRGKSEAF

J: TRBJ2-2
V: TRBV3-1/TRBV3-2
CDR3: ASTSIGEMNTGELF

J: TRBJ1-4
V: TRBV5-1
CDR3: ASSSFGRDEKLF

J: TRBJ1-3
V: TRBV19
CDR3: ASSRGHGNTIY

J: TRBJ2-7
V: TRBV7-8
CDR3: ASSLILGQPYEQY

J: TRBJ1-4
V: TRBV30
CDR3: AWRTGQGQYEKLF

J: TRBJ2-7
V: TRBV19
CDR3: ASSPRDKGTYEQY

J: TRBJ1-2
V: TRBV19
CDR3: ASLQSGRIRNYGYT

J: TRBJ1-1
V: TRBV18
CDR3: ASSPSIDNEAF

J: TRBJ2-5
V: TRBV6-2/TRBV6-3
CDR3: ASSTPSGGVETQY